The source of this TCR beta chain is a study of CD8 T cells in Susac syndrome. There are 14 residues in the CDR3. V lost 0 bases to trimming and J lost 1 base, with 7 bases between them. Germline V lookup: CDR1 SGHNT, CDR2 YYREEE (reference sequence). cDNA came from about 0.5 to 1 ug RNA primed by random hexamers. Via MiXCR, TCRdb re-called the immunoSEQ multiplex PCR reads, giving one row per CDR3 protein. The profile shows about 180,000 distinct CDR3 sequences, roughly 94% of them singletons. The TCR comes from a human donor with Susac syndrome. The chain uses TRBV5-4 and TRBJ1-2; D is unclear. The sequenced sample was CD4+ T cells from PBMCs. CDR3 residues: CASSLGGLNYGYTF. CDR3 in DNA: TGTGCCAGCAGCTTGGGAGGGCTTAACTATGGCTACACCTTC.